The clone carrying this TCR beta chain was observed a few times. This record belongs to a study of blood T cell repertoires in COVID-19. Study-wide context: The origin of the acute and convalescent COVID-19 samples was the United States, Italy and Spain.

In the original analysis: Estimates of nucleated cell counts were drawn from the amplification of reference gene primers. Repertoires were generated with immunoSEQ multiplex PCR, while TCRdb's copy carries only in-frame clones and drops some. V, J and clone size reflect that table, while D and trimming were determined from the DNA. Of around 260,000 clones in the sample, roughly 86% are singletons; the top ten hold about 3.6%. The CDR3 consists of 18 residues. V shed 4 bases, J shed 3 bases, and the junction held 11 bases outside the gene matches. Germline V CDR1 and CDR2: LGHDT, YNNKEL (reference sequence).

The rearrangement links TRBV3-1 (or the pseudogene TRBV3-2) to TRBJ2-5; 13 bases align to TRBD2. The sequence came from a man aged 18 to 30 with active or convalescent COVID-19. The sequencing sample was made of peripheral blood. The CDR3 DNA reads TGTGCCAGCAGCCCCCGGACTAGCGGGAGTTTGTTAAAAGAGACCCAGTACTTC. Protein product: CASSPRTSGSLLKETQYF.